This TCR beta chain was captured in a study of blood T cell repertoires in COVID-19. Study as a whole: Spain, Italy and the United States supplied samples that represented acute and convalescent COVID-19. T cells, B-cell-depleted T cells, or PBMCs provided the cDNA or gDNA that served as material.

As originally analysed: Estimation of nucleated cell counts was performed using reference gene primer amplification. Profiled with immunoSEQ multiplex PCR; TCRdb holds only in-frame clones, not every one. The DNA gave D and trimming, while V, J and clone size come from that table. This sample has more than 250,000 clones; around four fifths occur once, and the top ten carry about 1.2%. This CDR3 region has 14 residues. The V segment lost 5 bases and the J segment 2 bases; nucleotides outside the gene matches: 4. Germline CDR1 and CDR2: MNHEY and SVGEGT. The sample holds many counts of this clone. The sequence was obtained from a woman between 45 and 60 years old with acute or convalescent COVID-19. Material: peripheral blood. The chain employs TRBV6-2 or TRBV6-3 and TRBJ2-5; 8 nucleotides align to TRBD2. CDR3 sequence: CASSRGGGQETQYF. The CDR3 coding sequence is TGTGCCAGCAGTCGGGGGGGCGGGCAAGAGACCCAGTACTTC.